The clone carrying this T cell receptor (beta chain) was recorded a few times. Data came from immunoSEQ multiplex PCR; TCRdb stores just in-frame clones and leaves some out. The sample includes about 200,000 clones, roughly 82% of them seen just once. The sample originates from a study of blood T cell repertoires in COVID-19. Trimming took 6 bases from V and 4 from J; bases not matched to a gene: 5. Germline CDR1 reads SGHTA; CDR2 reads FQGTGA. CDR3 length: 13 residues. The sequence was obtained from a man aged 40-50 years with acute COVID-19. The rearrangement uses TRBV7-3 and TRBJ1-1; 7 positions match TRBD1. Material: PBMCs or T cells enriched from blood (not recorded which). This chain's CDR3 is CASSDRVGTEAFF. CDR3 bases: TGTGCCAGCAGTGACAGGGTGGGCACTGAAGCTTTCTTT.